Below are 13 T cell receptor beta chains sequenced from a single sample in a study of cytomegalovirus exposure and HLA in healthy donors. In the PCR, 60 Vbeta and 13 Jbeta primers were used. Assay: immunoSEQ multiplex PCR; the TCRdb copy retains only in-frame clones and omits some. This sample's table reports over 100,000 clones. The specimen sequenced was PBMCs. Receptors originate from a woman aged 40 to 49 in good health and CMV-seropositive.

V and J are TRBV9 and TRBJ1-2; the match to TRBD1 covers 7 bases. The CDR3 runs to 14 residues. The ends lost 7 bases at V and 3 bases at J; junction bases unmatched: 9. Germline CDR1 SGDLS, CDR2 YYNGEE. CDR3 amino acids: CASARQGRDYGYTF. The CDR3 bases are TGTGCCAGCGCTAGACAGGGTCGGGACTATGGCTACACCTTC. Drawing the rest from reference TRBV9 and TRBJ1-2, the complete variable domain is DSGVTQTPKHLITATGQRVTLRCSPRSGDLSVYWYQQSLDQGLQFLIQYYNGEERAKGNILERFSAQQFPDLHSELNLSSLELGDSALYFCASARQGRDYGYTFGSGTRLTVV.

This chain uses TRBV29-1 with TRBJ2-7; 7 nucleotides align to TRBD2. The germline gives CDR1 SQVTM, CDR2 ANQGSEA. The CDR3 extends over 13 amino acids. The J segment lost 1 base and the V segment lost 6 bases, leaving 6 bases of the junction unmatched. The CDR3: CSVGASGSYEQYF. CDR3 DNA: TGCAGCGTAGGGGCTAGCGGTTCCTACGAGCAGTACTTC.

The chain is built from TRBV14 and TRBJ1-2; 10 nucleotides line up with TRBD1. This CDR3 is 18 amino acids long. Germline loops: CDR1 SGHDN, CDR2 FVKESK. The J segment lost 1 base and the V segment lost 4 bases, leaving 12 bases of the junction unmatched. The CDR3 nucleotides read TGTGCCAGCAGCCTTAGTTCCGGGACAGGGGATTTTAACTATGGCTACACCTTC. It translates to CASSLSSGTGDFNYGYTF.

The gene calls are TRBV9 and TRBJ1-3, with D possibly matching TRBD1 (5 bases). Trimming cost V 4 bases and J 1 base, with 12 bases left between them. Per germline, CDR1 SGDLS and CDR2 YYNGEE. The CDR3 runs to 15 residues. The CDR3 sequence: CASSLGLSSGNTIYF. Here the CDR3 DNA reads TGTGCCAGCAGCCTGGGACTGTCTTCTGGAAACACCATATATTTT. The whole variable domain, filled in from reference TRBV9 and TRBJ1-3, reads DSGVTQTPKHLITATGQRVTLRCSPRSGDLSVYWYQQSLDQGLQFLIQYYNGEERAKGNILERFSAQQFPDLHSELNLSSLELGDSALYFCASSLGLSSGNTIYFGEGSWLTVV.

In DNA form, the CDR3 reads TGTGCCAGCAGCCTGGGGCACCAGAACACCGGGGAGCTGTTTTTT. This translates into CASSLGHQNTGELFF. The chain combines TRBV5-4 with TRBJ2-2; TRBD1 might be the D (5 bases). The CDR3 contains 15 residues. The germline CDR1 and CDR2 sequences are SGHNT and YYREEE (reference sequence). Trimming left V 4 bases short and J 1 base short, with 11 bases between.

In regard to this clone: The junction departs from germline at one end; a sequencing error may be responsible. V and J are TRBV7-7 and TRBJ2-5; 9 bases map to TRBD2. Germline V gene data show CDR1 as SSHAT and CDR2 as FNYEAQ (reference sequence). The CDR3 is 15 amino acids. CDR3 bases: TGTGCTAGCAGCCCAGGGGCTAGCGGGACGGAGACCCAGTACTTC. This translates into CASSPGASGTETQYF.

V is TRBV4-3 and J is TRBJ2-7; D possibly corresponds to TRBD2 (6 bases). Looked up from germline, CDR1 is LGHNA and CDR2 is YSLEER. CDR3 size: 20 residues. V lost 0 bases and J 3 bases, leaving 27 bases between the germline ends. CDR3 protein: CASSQDFSGPGGIGRYEQYF. The CDR3 nucleotides are TGCGCCAGCAGCCAAGATTTTTCGGGACCCGGAGGGATAGGACGCTACGAGCAGTACTTC.

This CDR3 reads CASSLDFGGTEAFF. The CDR3, as DNA: TGCGCCAGCAGCCTGGATTTTGGGGGGACTGAAGCTTTCTTT. The rearrangement uses TRBV5-1 and TRBJ1-1; D is possibly TRBD1 (5 bases). The V gene's germline CDR1 is SGHRS and CDR2 YFSETQ. Trimming took 4 bases from V and 5 from J, leaving 15 bases between them. This CDR3 contains 14 residues.

This chain links TRBV5-1 with TRBJ2-7; 14 bases agree with TRBD2. The CDR3 has 19 amino acids. Unmatched junction bases numbered 11, after V lost 1 base and J lost 2 bases. CDR1 is SGHRS, CDR2 YFSETQ, per germline. CDR3 in amino acids: CASSLPGLAGAKGTYEQYF. The DNA of the CDR3 is TGCGCCAGCAGCTTGCCGGGACTAGCGGGAGCGAAGGGGACCTACGAGCAGTACTTC.

The rearrangement joins TRBV19 to TRBJ2-1; the match to TRBD1 covers 8 bases. Trimming cost V 4 bases and J 7 bases; bases outside gene matches: 9. Germline CDR1 LNHDA, CDR2 SQIVND (reference sequence). This CDR3 contains 15 residues. The DNA for the CDR3 is TGTGCCAGTAGTACCGGGACAGGCGGGTGGAATGAGCAGTTCTTC. It is translated as CASSTGTGGWNEQFF.

About this clone: Sequence at one end of the junction differs from germline and may be a read error. This CDR3 is also generated by other DNA sequences in the sample. The chain uses TRBV29-1 and TRBJ1-1; 9 nucleotides match TRBD1. Looked up from germline, CDR1 is SQVTM and CDR2 is ANQGSEA. The CDR3 covers 13 residues. The CDR3 loop reads CSVGRGQGTEAFF. The DNA for the CDR3 is TGCAGCGTTGGACGGGGACAGGGCACTGAAGCCTTCTTT.

This sequence joins TRBV7-6 and TRBJ1-1; D might be TRBD1 (5 bases). Germline values: CDR1 SGHVS, CDR2 FNYEAQ. The CDR3 totals 13 residues. The germline V and J ends were trimmed by 1 base and 4 bases, with 7 bases remaining between them. CDR3 residues: CASSLGGGTEAFF. CDR3 bases: TGTGCCAGCAGCTTAGGCGGGGGCACTGAAGCTTTCTTT.

V and J are TRBV7-8 and TRBJ2-3, with 8 positions matching TRBD2. The CDR3 spans 16 residues. V shed 1 base, J shed 2 bases, and the junction held 5 bases outside the gene matches. CDR1 and CDR2 from the germline V gene are SGHVS and FQNEAQ. DNA for the CDR3: TGTGCCAGCAGCTTAGTAGCGGGGCGTGCCACAGATACGCAGTATTTT. It translates to CASSLVAGRATDTQYF.